The 31 T cell receptor beta chains below were found in one sample sequenced in a study of blood T cell repertoires in COVID-19. Libraries were prepared by immunoSEQ multiplex PCR; TCRdb keeps only in-frame clonotypes and omits some of them. Here the sample spans approximately 110,000 clones, 81% being singletons. The specimen was peripheral blood. These receptors all stem from an elderly man with acute or convalescent COVID-19.

V gene TRBV7-9 combines with J gene TRBJ1-3; D might be TRBD1 (5 bases). This CDR3 has 15 amino acids. Germline CDR1 is SEHNR and CDR2 is FQNEAQ (reference sequence). Trimming shortened V by 5 bases and J by 4 bases, and 15 bases separated the two germline ends. The CDR3: CASSRQGTSGNTIYF. The DNA of the CDR3 is TGTGCCAGCAGCCGTCAGGGTACAAGCGGAAACACCATATATTTT.

The chain has TRBV5-1 and TRBJ2-7, with 8 positions matching TRBD1. Trimming cost V 2 bases and J 6 bases; bases outside gene matches: 4. Looked up from germline, CDR1 is SGHRS and CDR2 is YFSETQ. The CDR3 covers 13 residues. CDR3: CASSFGQGGEQYF. Here the CDR3 DNA reads TGCGCCAGCAGCTTTGGACAGGGAGGCGAGCAGTACTTC.

The J gene is TRBJ2-5, the V gene TRBV11-2; 9 bases are shared with TRBD1. This CDR3 is 13 amino acids long. V was pared by 8 bases and J by 2 bases, with 3 bases of the junction left unmatched. Germline loops: CDR1 SGHAT, CDR2 FQNNGV. DNA for the CDR3: TGTGCCAGCGGACAGGGGTCACAAGAGACCCAGTACTTC. Protein sequence: CASGQGSQETQYF. Looking up the rest from reference TRBV11-2 and TRBJ2-5 gives the full variable domain: EAGVAQSPRYKIIEKRQSVAFWCNPISGHATLYWYQQILGQGPKLLIQFQNNGVVDDSQLPKDRFSAERLKGVDSTLKIQPAKLEDSAVYLCASGQGSQETQYFGPGTRLLVL.

CDR3 region: CASSRGQGQNSPLHF. In DNA, the CDR3 is TGCGCCAGCAGCCGAGGACAGGGGCAGAATTCACCCCTCCACTTT. The rearrangement joins TRBV5-1 to TRBJ1-6; 9 bases are shared with TRBD1. Germline V gene sequence: CDR1 SGHRS, CDR2 YFSETQ. The junction had 6 bases not matched to a gene; V was cut back by 4 bases and J by 7 bases. The CDR3 contains 15 residues.

This sequence joins TRBV25-1 and TRBJ2-6; maybe TRBD1 (5 bases). Germline loops: CDR1 MGHDK, CDR2 SYGVNS. The CDR3 has 18 amino acids. The germline V and J ends were trimmed by 4 bases and 0 bases, with 16 bases remaining between them. CDR3 DNA: TGTGCCAGCAGTGCCTTTAGGGGTGTGATCTCTGGGGCCAACGTCCTGACTTTC. Translating it yields CASSAFRGVISGANVLTF.

The gene calls are TRBV5-1 and TRBJ2-1; D unclear. The V and J ends lost 1 base and 3 bases respectively, with 14 bases between them. The germline V gene has CDR1 SGHRS and CDR2 YFSETQ. The CDR3 totals 16 residues. In DNA, the CDR3 is TGCGCCAGCAGCTTGACCTCCTTAGCAGTCTACAATGAGCAGTTCTTC. This translates into CASSLTSLAVYNEQFF.

DNA of the CDR3: TGTGCCAGCAGTGAGGGAGTCAGGGGGAAGGAGACCCAGTACTTC. It codes for CASSEGVRGKETQYF. The chain recombines TRBV6-1 with TRBJ2-5, with 7 bases lining up with TRBD1. Germline-derived CDR1 and CDR2 are MNHNS and SASEGT. The CDR3 covers 15 residues. The V and J ends lost 3 bases and 5 bases, in that order; junction bases with no gene match: 9.

This chain links TRBV6-5 with TRBJ2-7; 7 nucleotides agree with TRBD1. Per the germline V gene, CDR1 is MNHEY and CDR2 is SVGAGI. The CDR3 is made up of 13 amino acids. V dropped 8 bases and J dropped 3; count of bases not matched to a gene: 7. In DNA form, the CDR3 reads TGTGCCAGCGTGGGACAGATTATCTACGAGCAGTACTTC. Its translation is CASVGQIIYEQYF.

The rearrangement joins TRBV5-1 to TRBJ2-3; TRBD1 is a possible D gene (5 bases). Per germline, CDR1 SGHRS and CDR2 YFSETQ. V shed 1 base and J shed 1 base, with 10 bases lying between them. The CDR3 runs 15 residues. CDR3 protein: CASSLWGARTDTQYF. CDR3 sequence (DNA): TGCGCCAGCAGCTTGTGGGGCGCCCGCACAGATACGCAGTATTTT.

This CDR3 is CASSLGQGDTGELFF. The CDR3 nucleotides are TGTGCCAGCAGCCTAGGACAGGGAGACACCGGGGAGCTGTTTTTT. The chain recombines TRBV4-2 with TRBJ2-2; TRBD1 aligns across 8 bases. V shed 4 bases, J shed 3 bases, and the junction held 4 bases outside the gene matches. The CDR3 spans 15 residues. Germline V gene data show CDR1 as LGHNA and CDR2 as YNFKEQ.

This clone was counted once. The chain carries TRBV6-2 or TRBV6-3 and TRBJ2-7; the match to TRBD2 covers 10 bases. This CDR3 is built from 14 residues. Trimming took 5 bases from V and 2 from J; bases not matched to a gene: 3. Germline-derived CDR1 and CDR2 are MNHEY and SVGEGT. The CDR3 nucleotides are TGTGCCAGCAGTCGAGGACTAGCGGCCTACGAGCAGTACTTC. Translating gives CASSRGLAAYEQYF.

The V and J genes are TRBV24-1 and TRBJ2-3, with 12 bases fitting TRBD2. V was clipped by 4 bases and J by 0 bases; unmatched bases: 7. The germline gives CDR1 KGHDR, CDR2 SFDVKD. The CDR3 has 18 amino acids. CDR3 in amino acids: CATSDQRTSGISTDTQYF. CDR3 nucleotide sequence: TGTGCCACCAGTGACCAGAGGACTAGCGGGATCAGCACAGATACGCAGTATTTT.

The sample holds one count of this clone. The chain joins TRBV7-2 to TRBJ2-7, with 8 bases lining up with TRBD2. The CDR3 contains 15 residues. Germline CDR1 reads SGHTA; CDR2 reads FQGNSA. The V and J ends lost 5 bases and 1 base, in that order; junction bases with no gene match: 7. This CDR3 reads CASSRDGTSSYEQYF. The CDR3 region has the DNA TGTGCCAGCAGCAGAGACGGGACTAGTTCCTACGAGCAGTACTTC.

The sample holds one count of this clone. CDR3 coding DNA: TGTGCCACCAGCAGAGAGCGGAGACAGCCTGGCTCCGGAAACACCATATATTTT. Translation gives CATSRERRQPGSGNTIYF. V gene TRBV15 combines with J gene TRBJ1-3; D perhaps matches TRBD1 (5 bases). Germline lookup yields CDR1 LNHNV and CDR2 YYDKDF (reference sequence). Trimming removed 0 bases at V and 4 bases at J, with 19 bases between. This CDR3 spans 18 amino acids.

The V and J genes are TRBV7-3 and TRBJ2-7; D ambiguous. CDR3 length equals 13 residues. V was cut by 4 bases and J by 6 bases, with 13 bases left in between. Germline V gene lookup returns CDR1 SGHTA and CDR2 FQGTGA. The CDR3 nucleotides are TGTGCCAGCAGCTACCGGGTTAAAAGCGAGCAGTACTTC. Protein sequence: CASSYRVKSEQYF.

This sequence joins TRBV2 and TRBJ2-5, with TRBD1 matching over 8 bases. V shed 3 bases, J shed 4 bases, and the junction held 4 bases outside the gene matches. The CDR3 totals 14 residues. The germline CDR1 and CDR2 sequences are SNHLY and FYNNEI. CDR3 residues: CASSDGQGTETQYF. CDR3 bases: TGTGCCAGCAGTGATGGACAGGGTACAGAGACCCAGTACTTC.

This clone was seen only a few times. The J gene is TRBJ1-2, the V gene TRBV28; 7 nucleotides line up with TRBD1. Germline V lookup: CDR1 MDHEN, CDR2 SYDVKM. J lost 8 bases, V lost 3 bases, and 6 bases had no gene match. The CDR3 is 13 amino acids. In DNA, the CDR3 is TGTGCCAGCAGTTTTGAGGGGGCCCGCGGCTACACCTTC. It specifies CASSFEGARGYTF.

This chain connects TRBV6-2 or TRBV6-3 to TRBJ2-7; 7 bases align to TRBD1. The trim removed 6 bases at V and 2 bases at J, leaving 1 base unmatched. The CDR3 spans 12 residues. Germline loops: CDR1 MNHEY, CDR2 SVGEGT. DNA of the CDR3: TGTGCCAGCAGCACAGGGGCCTACGAGCAGTACTTC. Its protein product is CASSTGAYEQYF.

The chain joins TRBV6-2 or TRBV6-3 to TRBJ2-6; 8 nucleotides match TRBD1. The CDR3 length is 18 residues. Trimming cost V 2 bases and J 0 bases; bases outside gene matches: 6. Germline V gene lookup returns CDR1 MNHEY and CDR2 SVGEGT. The CDR3 is CASSYPGTGLSGANVLTF. In nucleotides, the CDR3 is TGTGCCAGCAGTTACCCCGGGACAGGCCTCTCTGGGGCCAACGTCCTGACTTTC.

This clone was detected once. The genes are TRBV25-1 and TRBJ2-7, with TRBD1 matching 8 bases. With V trimmed by 3 bases and J by 1 base, 8 bases remained unmatched. The CDR3 spans 16 residues. Germline CDR1 is MGHDK and CDR2 is SYGVNS. CDR3 DNA sequence: TGTGCCAGCAGTGACCCAACAGGGGGGAGTTCCTACGAGCAGTACTTC. As protein: CASSDPTGGSSYEQYF.

This clone was seen more than once but under ten times. The V gene is TRBV11-1, the J gene TRBJ1-1; TRBD1 aligns across 9 bases. J lost 0 bases, V lost 4 bases, and 6 bases had no gene match. The CDR3 is made up of 16 amino acids. The germline gives CDR1 SGHAT, CDR2 FQDESV (reference sequence). CDR3 coding DNA: TGTGCCAGCAGCTCACCCGGGACAGGGTTGAACACTGAAGCTTTCTTT. As protein: CASSSPGTGLNTEAFF.

The chain has TRBV5-4 and TRBJ2-1; 7 bases line up with TRBD2. Germline CDR1 SGHNT, CDR2 YYREEE (reference sequence). Trimming at V came to 0 bases and at J to 14 bases, leaving 8 bases not matched to a gene. The CDR3 runs 13 residues. CDR3 DNA sequence: TGTGCCAGCAGCTTGGATCTGTTGGGGGGGAAGTTCTTC. Residues: CASSLDLLGGKFF. Variable domain in full (rest from reference TRBV5-4 and TRBJ2-1): ETGVTQSPTHLIKTRGQQVTLRCSSQSGHNTVSWYQQALGQGPQFIFQYYREEENGRGNFPPRFSGLQFPNYSSELNVNALELDDSALYLCASSLDLLGGKFFGPGTRLTVL.

CDR3 sequence (DNA): TGCGCCAGCAGCGCTTCAGGCGCAACTAATGAAAAACTGTTTTTT. Its protein is CASSASGATNEKLFF. J is TRBJ1-4 and V is TRBV5-1, with D uncertain. The CDR3 is 15 amino acids. Trimming shortened V by 4 bases and J by 0 bases, and 10 bases separated the two germline ends. Germline lookup yields CDR1 SGHRS and CDR2 YFSETQ.

The chain carries TRBV10-3 and TRBJ1-1; possible D gene TRBD1, 5 bases. CDR1 is ENHRY, CDR2 SYGVKD, per germline. V was trimmed by 4 bases and J by 0 bases, leaving 9 bases between them. CDR3 length: 14 residues. The CDR3 loop reads CAISGSGLNTEAFF. CDR3 nucleotide sequence: TGTGCCATCAGTGGCTCAGGGCTGAACACTGAAGCTTTCTTT.

The chain has TRBV29-1 and TRBJ2-7, with D unresolved. CDR1 and CDR2 (germline): SQVTM, ANQGSEA. This CDR3 contains 10 residues. With 8 bases removed from V and 3 bases from J, the gap between germline ends came to 8 bases. This chain's CDR3 is CSSHSYEQYF. CDR3 DNA: TGCAGCTCCCACAGCTACGAGCAGTACTTC.

The CDR3 sequence: CASSSRTSGRVNEQFF. The CDR3 DNA sequence: TGTGCCAGCAGCTCCCGGACTAGCGGGAGGGTCAATGAGCAGTTCTTC. The chain uses TRBV7-2 and TRBJ2-1; TRBD2 matches 15 bases. CDR1 and CDR2 (germline): SGHTA, FQGNSA. Germline trimming cut 4 bases from V and 6 bases from J; bases unmatched to any gene: 4. CDR3 length: 16 amino acids.

The gene calls are TRBV10-3 and TRBJ2-7, with 8 bases matching TRBD1. Germline V gene sequence: CDR1 ENHRY, CDR2 SYGVKD. The CDR3 contains 13 residues. Germline trimming cut 7 bases from V and 7 bases from J; bases unmatched to any gene: 9. CDR3 nucleotides: TGTGCCATCACCGGACAGGGCCTAGGAGAGCAGTACTTC. Translating it yields CAITGQGLGEQYF.

The chain combines TRBV19 with TRBJ2-2; 13 bases fit TRBD2. There are 18 residues in the CDR3. Germline V lookup: CDR1 LNHDA, CDR2 SQIVND (reference sequence). V trimming: 7 bases; J trimming: 7 bases; junction bases outside the gene matches: 15. The CDR3 here is CASTNPSTGLAGRGELFF. The CDR3 DNA follows: TGTGCCAGTACCAATCCATCCACGGGACTAGCGGGACGCGGGGAGCTGTTTTTT.

This sequence joins TRBV18 and TRBJ2-7, with TRBD1 matching over 11 bases. The CDR3 extends over 13 amino acids. Germline lookup yields CDR1 KGHSH and CDR2 LQKENI. V dropped 3 bases and J dropped 6; count of bases not matched to a gene: 1. The CDR3 DNA follows: TGTGCCAGCTCACCGGGACAGGGGGTCGAGCAGTACTTC. Its translation: CASSPGQGVEQYF.

The chain has TRBV2 and TRBJ2-7, with 9 bases lining up with TRBD1. CDR1 and CDR2 (germline): SNHLY, FYNNEI. CDR3 length equals 15 residues. Trimming at V came to 7 bases and at J to 7 bases, leaving 14 bases not matched to a gene. CDR3 amino acids: CASTPLGTGISEQYF. CDR3 nucleotide sequence: TGTGCCAGCACCCCTTTGGGGACAGGGATTTCTGAGCAGTACTTC.

A few counts support this clone. V gene TRBV28 combines with J gene TRBJ1-6; D is possibly TRBD1 (5 bases). CDR1 is MDHEN, CDR2 SYDVKM, per germline. The CDR3 runs 11 residues. The germline V and J ends were trimmed by 11 bases and 10 bases, with 12 bases remaining between them. Here the CDR3 DNA reads TGTGCCGGCCCGGGGGGATCACCCCTCCACTTT. Protein: CAGPGGSPLHF.